The 27 T cell receptor beta chains presented below share a single source sample, sequenced in a study of T cells in Graves' hyperthyroidism and ophthalmopathy. RNA transcripts served as the template for amplifying TCR beta CDR3 regions. A set of HTBI primers served as the primers for a first-round RT-PCR of the TCR CDR3. Using its own MiXCR run on the multiplex PCR reads, TCRdb lists one record per CDR3 protein. The table has about 590,000 distinct CDR3 sequences, approximately 15% seen once. Sequencing input: blood. The receptors shown here come from a woman younger than 35 with Graves' ophthalmopathy.

The gene calls are TRBV4-2 and TRBJ2-3; no definite D call. Per the germline V gene, CDR1 is LGHNA and CDR2 is YNFKEQ. CDR3 size: 16 residues. V gave up 0 bases and J gave up 2 bases, with 12 bases separating them. CDR3 DNA: TGTGCCAGCAGCCAAGATACCGCGGCCCCCACAGATACGCAGTATTTT. Its translation is CASSQDTAAPTDTQYF.

This clonotype was counted ten times or more. This chain links TRBV29-1 with TRBJ2-2; tentative D call: TRBD1 (6 bases). This CDR3 has 17 amino acids. The germline CDR1 and CDR2 sequences are SQVTM and ANQGSEA. V lost 1 base and J lost 1, with 16 bases in between. The chain's CDR3 is CSVEGTTGTKNTGELFF. The CDR3, as DNA: TGCAGCGTTGAAGGAACCACCGGGACAAAGAACACCGGGGAGCTGTTTTTT.

This clonotype was counted at least ten times. This chain links TRBV7-8 with TRBJ2-5; 10 positions agree with TRBD1. Trimming removed 5 bases from V and 6 bases from J; junction bases left unmatched: 9. The CDR3 has 15 residues. Germline V gene sequence: CDR1 SGHVS, CDR2 FQNEAQ. The CDR3 spells CASSPNRDRGQTQYF. The CDR3 DNA sequence: TGTGCCAGCAGCCCGAACCGGGACAGGGGACAGACCCAGTACTTC.

This clonotype was detected many times. This chain uses TRBV3-1 with TRBJ2-1, with D unclear. Between the trimmed V and J ends, which lost 4 bases and 8 bases, there was a span of 9 bases. The CDR3 contains 12 residues. In germline, CDR1 is LGHDT, CDR2 YNNKEL (reference sequence). DNA of the CDR3: TGTGCCAGCAGCCTCAGGAATTATGAGCAGTTCTTC. It specifies CASSLRNYEQFF.

This clonotype occurred many times. The chain employs TRBV27 and TRBJ1-5, with 9 bases matching TRBD1. The CDR3 extends over 14 amino acids. Germline values: CDR1 MNHEY, CDR2 SMNVEV (reference sequence). The V and J ends lost 6 bases and 9 bases, in that order; junction bases with no gene match: 9. This CDR3 is CASSPRTGDRPQHF. CDR3 nucleotide sequence: TGTGCCAGCAGCCCCAGGACAGGGGATCGGCCCCAGCATTTT.

This clonotype occurred many times. The rearrangement links TRBV10-3 to TRBJ2-3; no firm D call. Germline CDR1 and CDR2: ENHRY and SYGVKD. V was cut by 0 bases and J by 2 bases, with 9 bases left in between. The CDR3 sequence is 15 residues long. The CDR3 DNA sequence: TGTGCCATCAGTGAGTCGAGTTGGTCCACAGATACGCAGTATTTT. Protein: CAISESSWSTDTQYF.

This clonotype was detected ten times or more. This chain connects TRBV28 to TRBJ2-1, with TRBD1 identical over 7 bases. V was clipped by 6 bases and J by 3 bases; unmatched bases: 8. This CDR3 contains 15 residues. In germline, CDR1 is MDHEN, CDR2 SYDVKM. CDR3 loop: CASSNRDSHYNEQFF. The CDR3 coding sequence is TGTGCCAGCAGCAACCGGGACAGTCACTACAATGAGCAGTTCTTC.

This clonotype was seen at least ten times. The chain couples TRBV5-8 to TRBJ2-3; no definite D call. V lost 3 bases and J 3 bases, leaving 11 bases between the germline ends. Germline assignment: CDR1 SGHTS and CDR2 YDEGEE. CDR3 length equals 14 residues. The chain's CDR3 is CASSSTTRTDTQYF. CDR3 sequence (DNA): TGTGCCAGCAGCTCTACGACACGGACAGATACGCAGTATTTT.

This clonotype was counted at least ten times. The chain joins TRBV12-3 or TRBV12-4 to TRBJ1-2, with TRBD1 matching 7 bases. The CDR3 runs to 13 residues. V lost 3 bases and J lost 8; bases outside the gene matches: 6. The CDR3 spells CASSFRGDRGYTF. Written as DNA, the CDR3 is TGTGCCAGCAGTTTCAGGGGGGATCGCGGCTACACCTTC.

This clonotype came up many times. The chain links TRBV7-6 to TRBJ2-7, with 9 bases matching TRBD1. Losses at the gene ends were 5 bases for V and 4 bases for J; bases not matched to a gene: 9. The CDR3 spans 15 residues. The V gene's germline CDR1 is SGHVS and CDR2 FNYEAQ. The CDR3 sequence is CASSIQGAGRYEQYF. The CDR3 DNA reads as TGTGCCAGCAGCATACAGGGGGCCGGGAGGTACGAGCAGTACTTC. Variable domain in full (rest from reference TRBV7-6 and TRBJ2-7): GAGVSQSPRYKVTKRGQDVALRCDPISGHVSLYWYRQALGQGPEFLTYFNYEAQQDKSGLPNDRFSAERPEGSISTLTIQRTEQRDSAMYRCASSIQGAGRYEQYFGPGTRLTVT.

The sample holds many counts of this clonotype. The J gene is TRBJ1-1, the V gene TRBV18; D is uncertain. Trimming removed 0 bases at V and 6 bases at J, with 5 bases between. The germline CDR1 and CDR2 sequences are KGHSH and LQKENI. The CDR3 has 12 amino acids. CDR3 amino acids: CASSPPGPEAFF. CDR3 coding DNA: TGTGCCAGCTCACCACCCGGCCCTGAAGCTTTCTTT.

The table lists this clonotype with many counts. V gene TRBV7-8 combines with J gene TRBJ2-1; possibly TRBD2 for D (6 bases). Trimming removed 2 bases at V and 7 bases at J, with 15 bases between. The CDR3 contains 15 residues. CDR1 is SGHVS and CDR2 is FQNEAQ in the germline V gene. In nucleotides, the CDR3 is TGTGCCAGCAGCTTAAACGCGGGAAGGGGTAATGAGCAGTTCTTC. It codes for CASSLNAGRGNEQFF.

This clonotype occurred many times. The chain carries TRBV28 and TRBJ2-1, with a tentative D call TRBD1 (5 bases). The CDR3 is 16 residues long. V dropped 4 bases and J dropped 1 base, with 14 bases sitting between them. CDR1 and CDR2 (germline): MDHEN, SYDVKM. CDR3 in DNA: TGTGCCAGCAGTTCCCCCGGACATTTATCCTACAATGAGCAGTTCTTC. Its translation is CASSSPGHLSYNEQFF.

The table lists this clonotype with a few counts. Here the CDR3 reads CASSEVLEDEQFF. The CDR3 coding sequence is TGTGCCAGCAGTGAAGTCTTGGAAGATGAGCAGTTCTTC. The genes are TRBV6-1 and TRBJ2-1; no definite D call. CDR1 MNHNS and CDR2 SASEGT come from the germline V gene. V was clipped by 1 base and J by 8 bases, with 9 bases between them. The CDR3 runs to 13 residues.

In this sample, this clonotype turned up many times. This chain joins TRBV5-1 and TRBJ2-5, with D maybe TRBD1 (5 bases). The CDR3 runs to 14 residues. V dropped 0 bases and J dropped 3 bases, with 9 bases sitting between them. CDR1 and CDR2 from the germline V gene are SGHRS and YFSETQ. Here the CDR3 DNA reads TGCGCCAGCAGCTTGGCCGGCAGGGAAGAGACCCAGTACTTC. Residues: CASSLAGREETQYF.

Many counts were recorded for this clonotype. This chain uses TRBV2 with TRBJ1-5; unclear D gene. V was trimmed by 6 bases and J by 2 bases, leaving 17 bases between them. Per germline, CDR1 SNHLY and CDR2 FYNNEI. The CDR3 sequence is 16 residues long. CDR3 coding DNA: TGTGCCAGCAGCGGGCCCCTAATTTGGGGCAATCAGCCCCAGCATTTT. Amino acids: CASSGPLIWGNQPQHF.

The chain uses TRBV5-1 and TRBJ2-7; 8 nucleotides align to TRBD1. Looked up from germline, CDR1 is SGHRS and CDR2 is YFSETQ. The CDR3 is 20 amino acids. V lost 4 bases to trimming and J lost 3 bases; unmatched junction nucleotides: 24. CDR3 nucleotides: TGCGCCAGCAGCGGCCCCCAGGGGGCGACGGGTTATGGGTCGTTCTACGAGCAGTACTTC. This translates into CASSGPQGATGYGSFYEQYF.

This clonotype was seen more than once but under ten times. The V call is TRBV6-1, the J call TRBJ2-7; 8 nucleotides line up with TRBD2. This CDR3 has 18 residues. CDR1 is MNHNS and CDR2 is SASEGT in the germline V gene. The V gene end was trimmed by 4 bases and the J gene end by 3 bases; junction bases not matched to a gene: 17. As DNA, the CDR3 is TGTGCCAGCAGTGTAAGCCCATGGACTAGCACTCCTTTCTACGAGCAGTACTTC. It translates to CASSVSPWTSTPFYEQYF.

This clonotype was observed many times. This chain connects TRBV2 to TRBJ2-1; possibly TRBD1 or TRBD2 for D (6 bases each). This CDR3 region has 15 residues. The germline gives CDR1 SNHLY, CDR2 FYNNEI. Trimming took 4 bases from V and 3 from J, leaving 13 bases between them. CDR3 sequence (DNA): TGTGCCAGCAGTGGTAGGGGGGCTTTCTACAATGAGCAGTTCTTC. Translating it yields CASSGRGAFYNEQFF.

This clonotype has ten or more counts. The chain links TRBV27 to TRBJ1-1; 9 bases line up with TRBD1. The CDR3 sequence is 14 residues long. The V segment lost 3 bases and the J segment 5 bases; nucleotides outside the gene matches: 4. CDR1 is MNHEY and CDR2 is SMNVEV in the germline V gene (reference sequence). Here the CDR3 reads CASSFGTGWTEAFF. CDR3 nucleotides: TGTGCCAGCAGTTTCGGGACAGGGTGGACTGAAGCTTTCTTT.

This clonotype was observed many times. The chain uses TRBV7-9 and TRBJ2-1; 14 bases line up with TRBD2. The germline V gene encodes CDR1 SEHNR and CDR2 FQNEAQ (reference sequence). The ends lost 1 base at V and 7 bases at J; junction bases unmatched: 3. There are 16 residues in the CDR3. CDR3 nucleotide sequence: TGTGCCAGCAGCTTAGGCGGGACTAGCGGGAGAAATGAGCAGTTCTTC. This encodes CASSLGGTSGRNEQFF.

This clonotype turned up a few times. The chain combines TRBV6-6 with TRBJ2-5; D might be TRBD2 (6 bases). The CDR3 loop spans 16 amino acids. Germline-derived CDR1 and CDR2 are MNHNY and SVGAGI (reference sequence). With 2 bases removed from V and 5 bases from J, the gap between germline ends came to 18 bases. The CDR3 protein is CASSYDGGTRQETQYF. The CDR3 DNA follows: TGTGCCAGCAGTTACGATGGGGGGACCAGACAGGAGACCCAGTACTTC.

This clonotype has at least ten counts. This chain uses TRBV3-1 with TRBJ2-7; a weak D match, TRBD1 (6 bases). Germline CDR1 and CDR2: LGHDT and YNNKEL (reference sequence). This CDR3 region has 13 residues. V was shortened by 5 bases and J by 0 bases, with 8 bases between the two germline ends. In nucleotides, the CDR3 is TGTGCCAGCAGCTGGGACATCTCCTACGAGCAGTACTTC. This encodes CASSWDISYEQYF.

This clonotype was detected only a few times. CDR3 amino acids: CASSYVDRDTGELFF. Written as DNA, the CDR3 is TGTGCCAGCAGTTACGTGGACAGGGACACCGGGGAGCTGTTTTTT. The chain recombines TRBV6-2 or TRBV6-3 with TRBJ2-2, with TRBD1 matching 8 bases. Trimming took 2 bases from V and 3 from J; bases not matched to a gene: 2. Germline V gene data show CDR1 as MNHEY and CDR2 as SVGEGT. The CDR3 runs 15 residues.

This clonotype came up many times. The V and J genes are TRBV11-2 and TRBJ2-3, with 8 bases that match TRBD2. Germline CDR1 SGHAT, CDR2 FQNNGV. The CDR3 loop spans 17 amino acids. V lost 5 bases, J lost 2 bases, and 12 bases stayed unmatched. The CDR3 coding sequence is TGTGCCAGCAGCCCAACCTTACTAGCGGCCCTCACAGATACGCAGTATTTT. Amino acid sequence: CASSPTLLAALTDTQYF.

The V and J genes are TRBV12-3 or TRBV12-4 and TRBJ2-1; D unclear. Trimming shortened V by 3 bases and J by 6 bases, and 9 bases separated the two germline ends. CDR3 length: 13 residues. The CDR3 protein is CASSFVSRNEQFF. The CDR3 nucleotides are TGTGCCAGCAGTTTTGTATCCCGCAATGAGCAGTTCTTC.

This clonotype was detected a few times. The rearrangement joins TRBV4-2 to TRBJ2-2; tentative D call: TRBD1 (5 bases). Per germline, CDR1 LGHNA and CDR2 YNFKEQ. V lost 8 bases to trimming and J lost 7 bases, with 14 bases between them. This CDR3 has 13 residues. CDR3: CASHDRRGGELFF. The CDR3 bases are TGTGCCAGCCATGATCGAAGGGGCGGGGAGCTGTTTTTT.